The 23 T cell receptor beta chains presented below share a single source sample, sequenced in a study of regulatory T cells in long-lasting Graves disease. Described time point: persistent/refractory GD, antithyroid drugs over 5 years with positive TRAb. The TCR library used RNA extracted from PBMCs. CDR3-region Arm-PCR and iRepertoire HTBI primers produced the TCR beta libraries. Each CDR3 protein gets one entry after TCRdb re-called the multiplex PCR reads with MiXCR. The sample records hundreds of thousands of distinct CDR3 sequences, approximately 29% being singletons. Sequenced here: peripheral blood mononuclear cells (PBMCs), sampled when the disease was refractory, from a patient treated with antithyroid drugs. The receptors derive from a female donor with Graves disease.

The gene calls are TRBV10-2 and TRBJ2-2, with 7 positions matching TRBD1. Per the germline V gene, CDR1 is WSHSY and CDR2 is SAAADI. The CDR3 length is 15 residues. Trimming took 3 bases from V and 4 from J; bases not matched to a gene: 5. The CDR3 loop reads CASSEKGGLTGELFF. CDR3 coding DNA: TGCGCCAGCAGTGAAAAAGGGGGCCTCACCGGGGAGCTGTTTTTT.

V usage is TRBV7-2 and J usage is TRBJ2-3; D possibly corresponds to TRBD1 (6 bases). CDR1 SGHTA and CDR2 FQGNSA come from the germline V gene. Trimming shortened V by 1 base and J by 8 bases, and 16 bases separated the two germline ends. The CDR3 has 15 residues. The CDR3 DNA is TGTGCCAGCAGCTTAGGACTCCCTCGAGGGGGTACGCAGTATTTT. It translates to CASSLGLPRGGTQYF.

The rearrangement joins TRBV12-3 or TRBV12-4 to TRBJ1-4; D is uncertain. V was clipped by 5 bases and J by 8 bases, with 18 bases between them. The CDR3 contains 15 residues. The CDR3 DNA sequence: TGTGCCAGCAGTGCACCCGGGATAGCGGGAGAAAAACTGTTTTTT. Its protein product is CASSAPGIAGEKLFF.

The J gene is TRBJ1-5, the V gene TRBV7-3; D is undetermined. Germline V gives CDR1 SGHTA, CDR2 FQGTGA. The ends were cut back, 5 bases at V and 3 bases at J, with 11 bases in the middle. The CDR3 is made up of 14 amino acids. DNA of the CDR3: TGTGCCAGCAGCCAGATCGGTTTCAATCAGCCCCAGCATTTT. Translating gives CASSQIGFNQPQHF. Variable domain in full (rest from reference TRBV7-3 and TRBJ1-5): GAGVSQTPSNKVTEKGKYVELRCDPISGHTALYWYRQSLGQGPEFLIYFQGTGAADDSGLPNDRFFAVRPEGSVSTLKIQRTERGDSAVYLCASSQIGFNQPQHFGDGTRLSIL.

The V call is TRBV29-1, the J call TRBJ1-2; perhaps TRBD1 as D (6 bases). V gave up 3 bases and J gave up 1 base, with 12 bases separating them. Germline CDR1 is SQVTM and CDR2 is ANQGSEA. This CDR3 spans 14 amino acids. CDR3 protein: CSVEVDSINYGYTF. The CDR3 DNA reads TGCAGCGTTGAGGTGGACAGCATTAACTATGGCTACACCTTC.

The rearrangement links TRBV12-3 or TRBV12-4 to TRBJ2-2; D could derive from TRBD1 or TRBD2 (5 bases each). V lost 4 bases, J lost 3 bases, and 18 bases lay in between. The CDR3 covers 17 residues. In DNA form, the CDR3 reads TGTGCCAGCAGTTCGGTTAGGTGGGGGTCTTACACCGGGGAGCTGTTTTTT. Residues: CASSSVRWGSYTGELFF.

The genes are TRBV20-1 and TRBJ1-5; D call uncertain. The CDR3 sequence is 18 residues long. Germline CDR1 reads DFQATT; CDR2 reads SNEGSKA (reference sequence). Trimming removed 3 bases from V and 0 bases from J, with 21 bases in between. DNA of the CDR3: TGCAGTGCTAGGTCGGTGGGTGTTTGGGGTTATAGCAATCAGCCCCAGCATTTT. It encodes CSARSVGVWGYSNQPQHF.

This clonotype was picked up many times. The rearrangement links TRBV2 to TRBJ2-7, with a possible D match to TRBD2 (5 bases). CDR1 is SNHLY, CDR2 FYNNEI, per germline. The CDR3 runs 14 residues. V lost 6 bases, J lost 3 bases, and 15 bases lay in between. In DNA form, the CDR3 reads TGTGCCAGCAGCCGGACTTCATTCTACTACGAGCAGTACTTC. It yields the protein CASSRTSFYYEQYF.

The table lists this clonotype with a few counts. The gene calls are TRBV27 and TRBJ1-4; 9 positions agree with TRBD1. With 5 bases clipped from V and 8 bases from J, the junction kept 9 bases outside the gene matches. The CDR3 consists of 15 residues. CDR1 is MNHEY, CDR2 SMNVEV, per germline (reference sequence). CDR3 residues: CASSLRQGEYEKLFF. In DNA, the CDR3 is TGTGCCAGCAGTCTAAGACAGGGGGAGTACGAAAAACTGTTTTTT.

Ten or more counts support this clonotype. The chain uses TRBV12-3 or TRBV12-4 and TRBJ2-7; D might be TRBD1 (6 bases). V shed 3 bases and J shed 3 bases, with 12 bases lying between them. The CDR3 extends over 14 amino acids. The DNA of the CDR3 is TGTGCCAGCAGTTTGTTGGGGGCCGGCTACGAGCAGTACTTC. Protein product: CASSLLGAGYEQYF.

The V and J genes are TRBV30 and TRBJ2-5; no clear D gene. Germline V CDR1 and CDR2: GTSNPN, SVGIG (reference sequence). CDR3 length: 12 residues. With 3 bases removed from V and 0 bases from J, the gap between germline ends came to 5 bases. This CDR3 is CAWRGYQETQYF. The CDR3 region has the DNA TGTGCCTGGAGGGGGTACCAAGAGACCCAGTACTTC.

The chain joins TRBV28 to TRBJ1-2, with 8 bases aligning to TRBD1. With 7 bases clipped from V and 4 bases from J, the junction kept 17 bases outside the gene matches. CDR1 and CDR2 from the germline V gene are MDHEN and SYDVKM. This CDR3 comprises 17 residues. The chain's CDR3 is CASTPPSDRDLFYGYTF. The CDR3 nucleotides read TGTGCCAGCACTCCTCCCTCGGACAGGGACCTATTCTATGGCTACACCTTC.

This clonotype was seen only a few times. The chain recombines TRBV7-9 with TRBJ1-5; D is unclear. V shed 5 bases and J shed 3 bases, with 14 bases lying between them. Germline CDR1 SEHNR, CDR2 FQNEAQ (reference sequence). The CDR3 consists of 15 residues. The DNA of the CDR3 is TGTGCCAGCAGCCCTGGCGGCCCCAACAATCAGCCCCAGCATTTT. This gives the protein CASSPGGPNNQPQHF.

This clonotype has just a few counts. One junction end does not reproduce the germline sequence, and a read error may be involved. This chain's CDR3 is CASSYYSWGLLNTEAFF. The DNA for the CDR3 is TGTGCCAGCAGCTACTACTCGTGGGGGTTGTTGAACACTGAAGCTTTCTTT. This chain links TRBV6-2 or TRBV6-3 with TRBJ1-1; possible D gene TRBD1, 5 bases. CDR1 is MNHEY, CDR2 SVGEGT, per germline. This CDR3 is 17 amino acids long.

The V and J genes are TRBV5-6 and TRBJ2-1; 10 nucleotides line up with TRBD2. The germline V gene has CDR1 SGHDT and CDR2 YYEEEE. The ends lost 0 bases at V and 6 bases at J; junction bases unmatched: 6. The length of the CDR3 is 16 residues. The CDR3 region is CASSLELAGAGNEQFF. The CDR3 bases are TGTGCCAGCAGCTTGGAGCTAGCGGGAGCGGGCAATGAGCAGTTCTTC.

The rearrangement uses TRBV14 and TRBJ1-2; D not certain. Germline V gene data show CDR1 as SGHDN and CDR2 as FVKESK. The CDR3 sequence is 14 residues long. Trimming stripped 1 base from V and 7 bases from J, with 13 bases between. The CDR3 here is CASSQVGLSAGYTF. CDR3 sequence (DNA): TGTGCCAGCAGCCAAGTTGGTCTCTCTGCTGGCTACACCTTC.

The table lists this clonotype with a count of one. This chain's CDR3 is CASSPIGVIGNQPQHF. The CDR3 DNA is TGTGCCAGCAGCCCAATCGGCGTCATAGGCAATCAGCCCCAGCATTTT. The chain has TRBV27 and TRBJ1-5, with D unclear. Germline V CDR1 and CDR2: MNHEY, SMNVEV (reference sequence). Trimming took 6 bases from V and 2 from J, leaving 17 bases between them. This CDR3 region has 16 residues.

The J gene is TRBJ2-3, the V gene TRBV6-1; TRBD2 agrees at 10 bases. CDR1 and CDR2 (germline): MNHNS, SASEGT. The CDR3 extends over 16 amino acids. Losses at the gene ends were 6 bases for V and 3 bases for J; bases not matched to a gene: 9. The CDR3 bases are TGTGCCAGCAGGGCGAGGGCTAGCGGGAGAACAGATACGCAGTATTTT. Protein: CASRARASGRTDTQYF.

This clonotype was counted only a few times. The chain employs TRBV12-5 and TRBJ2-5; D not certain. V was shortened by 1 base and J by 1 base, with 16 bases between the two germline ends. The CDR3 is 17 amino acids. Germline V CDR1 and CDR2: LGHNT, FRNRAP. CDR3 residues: CASGLDIGPVAQETQYF. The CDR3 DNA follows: TGTGCTAGTGGTTTGGATATAGGACCGGTGGCCCAAGAGACCCAGTACTTC.

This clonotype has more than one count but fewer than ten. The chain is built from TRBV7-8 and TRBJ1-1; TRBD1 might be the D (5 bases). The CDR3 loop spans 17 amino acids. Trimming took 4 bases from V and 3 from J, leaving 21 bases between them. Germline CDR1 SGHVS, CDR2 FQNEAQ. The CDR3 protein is CASSSGGWGYGDTEAFF. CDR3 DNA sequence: TGTGCCAGCAGCTCCGGGGGATGGGGTTACGGCGACACTGAAGCTTTCTTT.

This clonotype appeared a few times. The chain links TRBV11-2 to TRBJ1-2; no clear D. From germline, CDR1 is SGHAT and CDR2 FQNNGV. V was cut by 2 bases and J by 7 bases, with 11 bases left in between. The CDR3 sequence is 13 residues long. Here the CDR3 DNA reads TGTGCCAGCAGCTTACAGGAATTCGGTGGCTACACCTTC. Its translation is CASSLQEFGGYTF.

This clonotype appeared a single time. The CDR3 sequence is CAWTQRADNSPLHF. In nucleotides, the CDR3 is TGTGCCTGGACCCAAAGGGCAGATAATTCACCCCTCCACTTT. This chain connects TRBV30 to TRBJ1-6; D is undetermined. The CDR3 totals 14 residues. CDR1 is GTSNPN, CDR2 SVGIG, per germline (reference sequence). Trimming removed 4 bases from V and 5 bases from J, with 12 bases in between. The full variable domain, rest sourced from reference TRBV30 and TRBJ1-6, is SQTIHQWPATLVQPVGSPLSLECTVEGTSNPNLYWYRQAAGRGLQLLFYSVGIGQISSEVPQNLSASRPQDRQFILSSKKLLLSDSGFYLCAWTQRADNSPLHFGNGTRLTVT.

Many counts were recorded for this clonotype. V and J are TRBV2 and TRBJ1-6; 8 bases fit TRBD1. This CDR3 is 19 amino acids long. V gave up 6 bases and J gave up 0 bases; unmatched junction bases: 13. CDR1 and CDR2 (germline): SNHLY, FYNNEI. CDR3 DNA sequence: TGTGCCAGCAGACCGGACAGGGACGCTAGTGGCTCCTATAATTCACCCCTCCACTTT. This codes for CASRPDRDASGSYNSPLHF.